Listed here are 28 T cell receptor beta chains from one sample, sequenced in a study of CD8+CD57+ T cells in acquired aplastic anemia. Researchers used genomic DNA as the template to profile TCR beta VDJ and CDR3. TCRdb reprocessed the reads via MiXCR and lists one record per CDR3 protein. The sample has roughly 130,000 distinct CDR3 sequences; around 46% are singletons. The sequenced sample was sorted CD4+, CD8+, or CD8+CD57+ T cells (not recorded which) from PBMCs. These receptors were obtained from a human donor in good health, serving as a control.

This clonotype occurred a few times. J is TRBJ1-5 and V is TRBV10-3; D might be TRBD1 (5 bases). This CDR3 contains 13 residues. Trimming pared 3 bases from V and 11 bases from J, leaving 14 bases between. Germline lookup yields CDR1 ENHRY and CDR2 SYGVKD. The CDR3 nucleotides read TGTGCCATCAGTGACCAGGGAGGGGAGTCCCAGCATTTT. Its translation is CAISDQGGESQHF.

Concerning this clonotype: This may stem from a read error, because a much larger clone lies one nucleotide away. This rearrangement joins TRBV4-3 to TRBJ1-5, with 8 positions matching TRBD1. The CDR3 has 18 amino acids. Trimming removed 2 bases from V and 4 bases from J; junction bases left unmatched: 13. CDR1 is LGHNA and CDR2 is YSLEER in the germline V gene. The CDR3 loop reads CASSQYPPRQGRNQPQHF. CDR3 DNA sequence: TGCGCCAGCAGCCAATACCCTCCGAGACAGGGGAGAAATCAGCCCCAGCATTTT.

This clonotype showed up just once. The chain joins TRBV11-2 to TRBJ2-1; D is undetermined. The CDR3 totals 14 residues. The V gene's germline CDR1 is SGHAT and CDR2 FQNNGV. The V end lost 5 bases, the J end lost 5 bases, and 13 bases lay between the germline ends. CDR3 sequence reads: CASSLGSPHNEQFF. The CDR3 bases are TGTGCCAGCAGCCTCGGGTCCCCCCACAATGAGCAGTTCTTC.

The chain links TRBV15 to TRBJ2-3; no firm D call. With 11 bases removed from V and 6 bases from J, the gap between germline ends came to 15 bases. Looked up from germline, CDR1 is LNHNV and CDR2 is YYDKDF (reference sequence). This CDR3 has 12 residues. The CDR3 DNA follows: TGTGCCGGATTGGGCGTGGCGGATACGCAGTATTTT. Protein product: CAGLGVADTQYF.

In the case of this clonotype: One end of the junction varies from germline; a read error may be responsible. The V call is TRBV10-1, the J call TRBJ2-2; 7 bases match TRBD1. Germline V gene data show CDR1 as WNHNN and CDR2 as SYGVQD (reference sequence). The CDR3 length is 15 residues. CDR3 DNA: TGCGCCAGCAGTGACTCGACAGGGAACATCGGGGAGCTGTTTTTT. Its translation is CASSDSTGNIGELFF.

This clonotype occurred many times. The chain employs TRBV4-1 and TRBJ2-1, with D perhaps matching TRBD1 (6 bases). V was cut by 4 bases and J by 2 bases, with 12 bases left in between. Germline V CDR1 and CDR2: MGHRA, YSYEKL. The CDR3 extends over 15 amino acids. CDR3 DNA sequence: TGCGCCAGCAGCCTCATCGGGACACCCTACAATGAGCAGTTCTTC. Translated, it gives CASSLIGTPYNEQFF.

This rearrangement joins TRBV13 to TRBJ2-2, with 7 bases identical to TRBD2. Trimming at V came to 4 bases and at J to 6 bases, leaving 14 bases not matched to a gene. The CDR3 sequence is 17 residues long. CDR1 is PRHDT, CDR2 FYEKMQ, per germline (reference sequence). The CDR3 DNA sequence: TGTGCCAGCAGCTCAGTACCCCGCGGGGGTGTGTCCGGGGAGCTGTTTTTT. It is translated as CASSSVPRGGVSGELFF.

About this clonotype itself: Because the CDR3 is missing its conserved closing phenylalanine or tryptophan, this is likely a read error. The chain joins TRBV4-2 to TRBJ2-3; D ambiguous. Germline V gene data show CDR1 as LGHNA and CDR2 as YNFKEQ. The CDR3 is made up of 17 amino acids. Trimming removed 1 base from V and 3 bases from J, with 17 bases in between. The CDR3 DNA reads as TGTGCCAGCAGCCAAGGGTTAGCACCTTTCGGGACAGATACGCAGTATTCT. Its translation is CASSQGLAPFGTDTQYS.

This clonotype has just a few counts. V is TRBV7-3 and J is TRBJ2-1; 11 bases align to TRBD2. Looked up from germline, CDR1 is SGHTA and CDR2 is FQGTGA. CDR3 length equals 16 residues. V lost 2 bases, J lost 7 bases, and 7 bases stayed unmatched. CDR3 sequence: CASSLPLAGGLNEQFF. Here the CDR3 DNA reads TGTGCCAGCAGCTTACCTCTAGCGGGGGGCTTGAATGAGCAGTTCTTC.

J is TRBJ1-1 and V is TRBV5-1; D gene ambiguous. The V end lost 8 bases, the J end lost 6 bases, and 14 bases lay between the germline ends. CDR1 and CDR2 (germline): SGHRS, YFSETQ. CDR3 length: 12 amino acids. The CDR3 loop is CASSTDAPEAFF. CDR3 coding DNA: TGCGCCAGTTCCACTGACGCCCCTGAAGCTTTCTTT.

The V and J genes are TRBV2 and TRBJ1-1, with TRBD1 as a possible D gene (5 bases). V was cut by 7 bases and J by 6 bases, with 12 bases left in between. The CDR3 covers 12 residues. Germline loops: CDR1 SNHLY, CDR2 FYNNEI. The CDR3 DNA sequence: TGTGCCAGCATTAGACAGAGGGCTGAAGCTTTCTTT. Protein product: CASIRQRAEAFF.

This clonotype occurred many times. This chain joins TRBV7-2 and TRBJ1-2; D might be TRBD1 (5 bases). Trimming left V 4 bases short and J 2 bases short, with 11 bases between. CDR3 length equals 14 residues. Germline V gene data show CDR1 as SGHTA and CDR2 as FQGNSA. The chain's CDR3 is CASSSAGGNYGYTF. The CDR3 DNA reads TGTGCCAGCAGCTCGGCGGGGGGGAACTATGGCTACACCTTC.

J is TRBJ1-2 and V is TRBV2, with D perhaps TRBD1 (6 bases). Germline V gives CDR1 SNHLY, CDR2 FYNNEI. This CDR3 is built from 14 residues. The V and J ends lost 6 bases and 8 bases respectively, with 19 bases between them. CDR3 protein: CASSNGQNLGGYTF. CDR3 nucleotide sequence: TGTGCCAGCAGCAATGGACAGAACCTCGGAGGCTACACCTTC.

This clonotype was recorded many times. The chain is built from TRBV10-1 and TRBJ2-1; 9 bases align to TRBD1. With V trimmed by 6 bases and J by 4 bases, 7 bases remained unmatched. The CDR3 loop spans 15 amino acids. Germline values: CDR1 WNHNN, CDR2 SYGVQD (reference sequence). The CDR3 is CASRAGTGIYNEQFF. The CDR3, as DNA: TGCGCCAGCAGGGCCGGGACAGGGATATACAATGAGCAGTTCTTC.

Concerning this clonotype: This may come from a read error, since a much larger clone is one base off. The chain carries TRBV6-1 and TRBJ2-7; maybe TRBD1 (7 bases). Germline CDR1 and CDR2: MNHNS and SASEGT. This CDR3 has 15 residues. The CDR3 sequence is CTSSDPGGMEREQYF. The DNA for the CDR3 is TGTACCAGCAGTGACCCAGGGGGGATGGAAAGGGAGCAGTACTTC.

This clonotype was seen at least ten times. CDR3 residues: CASRAEVLLLNIQYF. CDR3 coding DNA: TGTGCCAGCAGGGCCGAGGTACTACTCTTAAACATTCAGTACTTC. V is TRBV2 and J is TRBJ2-4, with D uncertain. Germline lookup yields CDR1 SNHLY and CDR2 FYNNEI. V was shortened by 6 bases and J by 6 bases, with 18 bases between the two germline ends. This CDR3 is built from 15 residues.

The chain combines TRBV24-1 with TRBJ1-2; 7 nucleotides align to TRBD1. V was pared by 7 bases and J by 8 bases, with 6 bases of the junction left unmatched. The germline gives CDR1 KGHDR, CDR2 SFDVKD. The CDR3 extends over 12 amino acids. The CDR3 DNA reads as TGTGCCACCAGCACGACAGGGCAAGGCTACACCTTC. As protein: CATSTTGQGYTF.

Note on this clonotype: One junction end disagrees with the germline gene, perhaps due to a read error. The rearrangement joins TRBV25-1 to TRBJ2-5; 9 nucleotides match TRBD1. The CDR3 is 13 amino acids. CDR1 is MGHDK, CDR2 SYGVNS, per germline. DNA for the CDR3: TGCGCCAGCAGTGAGGGGACAGGGAAGACCCAGTACTTC. Translated, it gives CASSEGTGKTQYF.

As regards this clonotype: This may be a read error: a much more frequent sequence differs by one nucleotide. Without the conserved terminal phenylalanine or tryptophan, this CDR3 likely stems from a read error. The V call is TRBV6-5, the J call TRBJ1-2, with 7 bases matching TRBD1. Germline V lookup: CDR1 MNHEY, CDR2 SVGAGI. The CDR3 covers 15 residues. V was clipped by 6 bases and J by 4 bases; unmatched bases: 11. CDR3 in DNA: TGTGCCAGCAGATATACGGGACAGTCAACCTATGGCTACACCATC. Protein product: CASRYTGQSTYGYTI.

This clonotype was recorded only once. This sequence joins TRBV5-1 and TRBJ1-1; D is unclear. CDR1 SGHRS and CDR2 YFSETQ come from the germline V gene. The CDR3 has 14 residues. The V and J ends lost 2 bases and 7 bases respectively, with 15 bases between them. CDR3 sequence: CASSLSVGGGEAFF. DNA for the CDR3: TGCGCCAGCAGCTTATCTGTCGGCGGAGGTGAAGCTTTCTTT.

The table lists this clonotype with many counts. The genes are TRBV14 and TRBJ1-1, with D maybe TRBD1 (6 bases). The CDR3 is made up of 19 amino acids. Germline loops: CDR1 SGHDN, CDR2 FVKESK. With 3 bases removed from V and 4 bases from J, the gap between germline ends came to 27 bases. For the CDR3, the DNA is TGTGCCAGCAGCCAGGGTCTGAGGGGACGGATTTGGGGGCCCACTGAAGCTTTCTTT. Its protein product is CASSQGLRGRIWGPTEAFF.

This clonotype was seen more than once but under ten times. This chain links TRBV29-1 with TRBJ2-3, with unresolved D. The CDR3 length is 13 residues. Trimming took off 8 bases at V and 2 bases at J, with 14 bases between the two ends. Germline loops: CDR1 SQVTM, CDR2 ANQGSEA. The CDR3 DNA sequence: TGCAGCATGGTCCCCCCACACACAGATACGCAGTATTTT. It translates to CSMVPPHTDTQYF.

The chain carries TRBV19 and TRBJ1-1; maybe TRBD1 (5 bases). Trimming stripped 5 bases from V and 0 bases from J, with 10 bases between. The germline CDR1 and CDR2 sequences are LNHDA and SQIVND (reference sequence). CDR3 size: 14 residues. CDR3 coding DNA: TGTGCCAGTAGTTCGGGACGGGTGAACACTGAAGCTTTCTTT. The encoded protein is CASSSGRVNTEAFF. Complete variable domain (other parts from reference TRBV19 and TRBJ1-1): DGGITQSPKYLFRKEGQNVTLSCEQNLNHDAMYWYRQDPGQGLRLIYYSQIVNDFQKGDIAEGYSVSREKKESFPLTVTSAQKNPTAFYLCASSSGRVNTEAFFGQGTRLTVV.

At least ten counts were recorded for this clonotype. The chain uses TRBV20-1 and TRBJ2-2, with 14 bases identical to TRBD2. Germline V gives CDR1 DFQATT, CDR2 SNEGSKA (reference sequence). Trimming took 5 bases from V and 8 from J; bases not matched to a gene: 10. The CDR3 length is 16 residues. For the CDR3, the DNA is TGCAGTGCTCCCCTGGGACTAGCGGGGGCTATAGGGGAGCTGTTTTTT. It codes for CSAPLGLAGAIGELFF.

Many counts were recorded for this clonotype. The chain carries TRBV7-8 and TRBJ1-6, with 9 bases matching TRBD1. V dropped 3 bases and J dropped 10; count of bases not matched to a gene: 7. The CDR3 length is 15 residues. From germline, CDR1 is SGHVS and CDR2 FQNEAQ. The CDR3 DNA reads TGTGCCAGCAGCTTGTTGGGACAGGGCGACTCACCCCTCCACTTT. It codes for CASSLLGQGDSPLHF.

The rearrangement uses TRBV7-2 and TRBJ2-7; 10 bases fit TRBD1. The J segment lost 3 bases and the V segment lost 4 bases, leaving 3 bases of the junction unmatched. Germline CDR1 and CDR2: SGHTA and FQGNSA. CDR3 size: 14 residues. The CDR3, as DNA: TGTGCCAGCAGCTGGGGACAGGGGCTCTACGAGCAGTACTTC. Its translation: CASSWGQGLYEQYF.

In this sample, this clonotype turned up once. The genes are TRBV10-3 and TRBJ1-2, with D tentatively TRBD1 (6 bases). Germline assignment: CDR1 ENHRY and CDR2 SYGVKD. Trimming left V 6 bases short and J 6 bases short, with 17 bases between. This CDR3 has 14 amino acids. CDR3 nucleotides: TGTGCCATCAGCGCGTCAGACAGGTCGAATGGCTACACCTTC. Residues: CAISASDRSNGYTF.

As to this clonotype: A much larger clone sits a single nucleotide away, making a read error possible. This CDR3 is CAISTGPPYEQYF. DNA of the CDR3: TGTGCCATCAGTACCGGACCTCCCTACGAGCAGTACTTC. The chain uses TRBV10-3 and TRBJ2-7, with D uncertain. The germline V gene encodes CDR1 ENHRY and CDR2 SYGVKD. V lost 5 bases and J 2 bases, leaving 10 bases between the germline ends. CDR3 length: 13 amino acids.